What follows is one T cell receptor beta chain and its context. This CDR3 comprises 18 residues. The V gene's germline CDR1 is SGHAT and CDR2 FQNNGV. J was trimmed by 0 bases and V by 1 base; bases with no gene match: 8. The record originates from a study of shared T cell receptors in the human thymus. Clones were read by immunoSEQ multiplex PCR, and TCRdb kept only the in-frame ones, dropping some. This sample has hundreds of thousands of clones; 70% to 90% occur once, and the top ten carry 0.0094%. The sample also formed part of further work on human thymus T cells. This second study says: Corrective cardiac surgery supplied the resected thymus tissue. What related research reported was that thymic repertoires overlapped highly among unrelated individuals.

The chain employs TRBV11-2 and TRBJ2-3; 9 bases line up with TRBD1. Material: thymocytes. The source of this sequence is a boy in the first two years of life with a congenital heart defect. Here the CDR3 reads CASSLGDRVASSTDTQYF. The CDR3 DNA reads as TGTGCCAGCAGCTTAGGGGACAGGGTGGCTTCTAGCACAGATACGCAGTATTTT.